This T cell receptor beta chain is drawn from a study of blood T cell repertoires in COVID-19. Seattle enrolled patients during active infection and tracked them longitudinally. CDR1 SGHAT and CDR2 FQNNGV come from the germline V gene. CDR3 length: 15 amino acids. The V gene end was trimmed by 5 bases and the J gene end by 3 bases; junction bases not matched to a gene: 5. Produced via immunoSEQ multiplex PCR; TCRdb's table is partial and in-frame only. The sample consists of some 360,000 clones, roughly nine tenths of them appearing once. The sequenced material came from peripheral blood. The receptor was isolated from a woman aged 55-75 years with COVID-19, enrolled during active disease. J is TRBJ1-3 and V is TRBV11-2; the match to TRBD1 covers 9 bases. In nucleotides, the CDR3 is TGTGCCAGCAGCCCCGGGACAGGGTATGGAAACACCATATATTTT. This encodes CASSPGTGYGNTIYF.